This TCR beta chain was found in a study of human T cells and chemical hapten exposure. This clonotype was counted between two and nine times. Using its own MiXCR run on the RACE reads, TCRdb lists one record per CDR3 protein. The profile shows 360,000 or so distinct CDR3 sequences, under 6.5% of them singletons. CDR1 and CDR2 (germline): LGHDT, YNNKEL (reference sequence). The CDR3 consists of 13 residues. V was pared by 1 base and J by 4 bases, with 4 bases between. Regarding time point: patch test 2, 6 weeks after DPC sensitization. Noted treatment: therapeutic diphenylcyclopropenone sensitization with weekly scalp DPC.

The receptor was derived from a woman between 18 and 29 years old with alopecia areata. Some clones in this sample may be carry-over from other donors' samples. The chain is built from TRBV3-1 and TRBJ2-2; D is undetermined. The sequences come from whole blood, collected in connection with sensitization to the hapten diphenylcyclopropenone (DPC). In nucleotides, the CDR3 is TGTGCCAGCAGCCAAGTCCCCACCGGGGAGCTGTTTTTT. Protein: CASSQVPTGELFF.